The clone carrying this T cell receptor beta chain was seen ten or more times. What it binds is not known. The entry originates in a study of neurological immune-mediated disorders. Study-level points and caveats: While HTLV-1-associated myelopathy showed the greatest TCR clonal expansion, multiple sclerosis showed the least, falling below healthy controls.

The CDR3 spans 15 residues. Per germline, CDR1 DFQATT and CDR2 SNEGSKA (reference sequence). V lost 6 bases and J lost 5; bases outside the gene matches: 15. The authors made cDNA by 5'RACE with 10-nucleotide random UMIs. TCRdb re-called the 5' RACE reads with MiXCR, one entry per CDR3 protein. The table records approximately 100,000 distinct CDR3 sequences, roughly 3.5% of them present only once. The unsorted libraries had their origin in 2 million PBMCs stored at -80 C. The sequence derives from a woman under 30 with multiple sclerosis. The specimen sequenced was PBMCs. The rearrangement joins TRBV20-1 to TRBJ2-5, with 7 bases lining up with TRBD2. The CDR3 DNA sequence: TGCAGTGCCCCCGCCTCCGGGGGGAATCGGGAGACCCAGTACTTC. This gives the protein CSAPASGGNRETQYF.